This T cell receptor beta chain was obtained from a study of T-cell reconstitution after alpha-beta-depleted transplantation in children. During its preparation, the TCRbeta library received unique molecular identifiers. TCRdb itself ran the PCR reads through MiXCR, one entry per CDR3 protein. This table holds approximately 400,000 distinct CDR3 sequences, roughly 10% found once. This clonotype was detected ten times or more. CDR3 size: 16 residues. V was pared by 6 bases and J by 1 base, with 18 bases between. Germline CDR1 and CDR2: MDHEN and SYDVKM. This rearrangement joins TRBV28 to TRBJ1-1; perhaps TRBD1 as D (6 bases). Sequencing used PBMCs from the stem cell graft donor, obtained from the stem cell graft. The TCR sequence derives from a human donor who donated a stem cell graft to a child with acute myeloid leukemia. CDR3: CASSPSWGATNTEAFF. The CDR3 DNA reads as TGTGCCAGCAGCCCTAGTTGGGGGGCAACGAACACTGAAGCTTTCTTT.